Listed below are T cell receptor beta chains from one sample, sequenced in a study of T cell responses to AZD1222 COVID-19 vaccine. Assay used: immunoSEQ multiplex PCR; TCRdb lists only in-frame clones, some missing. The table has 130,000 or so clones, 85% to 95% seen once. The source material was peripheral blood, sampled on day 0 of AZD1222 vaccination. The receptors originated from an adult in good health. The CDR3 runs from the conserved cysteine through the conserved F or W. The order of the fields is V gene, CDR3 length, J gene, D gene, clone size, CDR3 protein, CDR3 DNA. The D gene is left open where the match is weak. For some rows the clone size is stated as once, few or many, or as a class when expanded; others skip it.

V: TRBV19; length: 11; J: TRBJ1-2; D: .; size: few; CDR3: CASSLRSGYTF; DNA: TGTGCCAGTAGTCTCCGTTCGGGCTACACCTTC
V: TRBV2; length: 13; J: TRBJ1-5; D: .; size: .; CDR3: CASSEIVNQPQHF; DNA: TGTGCCAGCAGTGAGATTGTCAATCAGCCCCAGCATTTT
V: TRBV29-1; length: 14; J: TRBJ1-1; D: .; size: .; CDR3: CSALTGRLTTEAFF; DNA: TGCAGCGCCCTTACGGGGAGATTGACCACTGAAGCTTTCTTT
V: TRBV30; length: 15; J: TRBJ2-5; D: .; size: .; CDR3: CAWSGTNFIRETQYF; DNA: TGTGCCTGGAGTGGGACTAATTTCATCCGGGAGACCCAGTACTTC
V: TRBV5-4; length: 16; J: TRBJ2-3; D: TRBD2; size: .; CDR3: CASSADGAGGRDTQYF; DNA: TGTGCCAGCAGCGCTGATGGAGCGGGGGGGCGCGATACGCAGTATTTT
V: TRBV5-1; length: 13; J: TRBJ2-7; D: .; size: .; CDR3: CASSPRDPYEQYF; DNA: TGCGCCAGCAGCCCCCGGGACCCATACGAGCAGTACTTC
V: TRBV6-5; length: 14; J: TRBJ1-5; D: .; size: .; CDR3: CATRRGDKGQPQHF; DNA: TGTGCCACCCGACGAGGGGATAAGGGTCAGCCCCAGCATTTT
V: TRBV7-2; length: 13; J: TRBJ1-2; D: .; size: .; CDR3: CASSLNGLYGYTF; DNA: TGTGCCAGCAGCTTAAACGGACTCTATGGCTACACCTTC
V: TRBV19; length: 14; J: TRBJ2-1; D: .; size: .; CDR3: CASSIGRRYNEQFF; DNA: TGTGCCAGTAGTATAGGTAGGCGGTACAATGAGCAGTTCTTC
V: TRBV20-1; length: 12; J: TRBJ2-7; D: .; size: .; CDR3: CSASLQGYEQYF; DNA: TGCAGTGCTAGTTTACAGGGCTACGAGCAGTACTTC
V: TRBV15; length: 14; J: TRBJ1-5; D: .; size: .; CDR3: CATSNRYSNQPQHF; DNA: TGTGCCACCAGCAACAGGTATAGCAATCAGCCCCAGCATTTT
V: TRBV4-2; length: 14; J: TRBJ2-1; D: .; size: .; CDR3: CASSQGLSYNEQFF; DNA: TGTGCCAGCAGCCAAGGGCTTTCCTACAATGAGCAGTTCTTC
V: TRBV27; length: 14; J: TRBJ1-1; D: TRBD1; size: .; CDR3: CASSFTGEHTEAFF; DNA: TGTGCCAGCAGTTTCACAGGGGAGCACACTGAAGCTTTCTTT
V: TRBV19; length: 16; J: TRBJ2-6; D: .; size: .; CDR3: CASSISAHSGANVLTF; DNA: TGTGCCAGTAGTATAAGTGCACACTCTGGGGCCAACGTCCTGACTTTC
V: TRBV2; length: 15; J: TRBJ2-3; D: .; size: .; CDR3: CASSVGQLSTDTQYF; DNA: TGTGCCAGCAGTGTGGGACAACTTAGCACAGATACGCAGTATTTT
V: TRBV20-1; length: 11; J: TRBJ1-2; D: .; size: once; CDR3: CSALDTKGYTF; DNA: TGCAGTGCTCTGGACACCAAGGGCTACACCTTC
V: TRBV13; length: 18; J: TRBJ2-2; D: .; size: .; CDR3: CASSFRASGLMGTGELFF; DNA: TGTGCCAGCAGCTTCCGGGCGTCGGGGTTAATGGGCACCGGGGAGCTGTTTTTT
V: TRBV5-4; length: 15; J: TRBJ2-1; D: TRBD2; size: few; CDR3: CASSFGRGGLNEQFF; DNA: TGTGCCAGCAGCTTCGGACGGGGGGGCCTAAATGAGCAGTTCTTC
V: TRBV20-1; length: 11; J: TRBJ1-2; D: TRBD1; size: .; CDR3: CSASRQGRYTF; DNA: TGCAGTGCTAGCCGACAGGGGAGATACACCTTC
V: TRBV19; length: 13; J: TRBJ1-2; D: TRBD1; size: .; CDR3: CASRPQGVYGYTF; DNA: TGTGCCAGTAGACCACAGGGGGTCTATGGCTACACCTTC
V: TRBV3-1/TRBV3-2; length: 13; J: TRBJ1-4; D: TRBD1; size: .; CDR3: CASSPQGVEKLFF; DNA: TGTGCCAGCAGCCCTCAGGGGGTAGAGAAACTGTTTTTT
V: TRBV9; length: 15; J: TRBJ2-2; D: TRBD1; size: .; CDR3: CASSTGTGAAGELFF; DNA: TGTGCCAGCAGTACCGGGACAGGGGCGGCCGGGGAGCTGTTTTTT
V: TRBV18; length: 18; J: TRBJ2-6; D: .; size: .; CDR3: CASSPRKGRASGANVLTF; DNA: TGTGCCAGCTCACCAAGGAAGGGTCGTGCGTCTGGGGCCAACGTCCTGACTTTC
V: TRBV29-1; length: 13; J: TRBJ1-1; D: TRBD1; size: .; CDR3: CSAQVNRGTEAFF; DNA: TGCAGCGCCCAAGTAAACAGGGGGACTGAAGCTTTCTTT
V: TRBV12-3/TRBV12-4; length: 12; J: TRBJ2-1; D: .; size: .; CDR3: CASSSQYNEQFF; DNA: TGTGCCAGCAGTTCACAGTACAATGAGCAGTTCTTC
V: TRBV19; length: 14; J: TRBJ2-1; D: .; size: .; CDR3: CASSGERFHNEQFF; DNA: TGTGCCAGTAGTGGGGAGCGATTCCACAATGAGCAGTTCTTC
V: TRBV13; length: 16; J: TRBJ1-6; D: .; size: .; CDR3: CASSPGGSSYNSPLHF; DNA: TGTGCCAGCAGCCCTGGGGGAAGCTCCTATAATTCACCCCTCCACTTT
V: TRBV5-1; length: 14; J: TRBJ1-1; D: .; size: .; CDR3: CASSLSAANTEAFF; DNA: TGCGCCAGCAGCTTGTCAGCAGCGAACACTGAAGCTTTCTTT
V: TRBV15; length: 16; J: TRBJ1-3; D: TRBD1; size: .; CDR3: CATSRTGSGSGNTIYF; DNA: TGTGCCACCAGCAGGACAGGGTCGGGCTCTGGAAACACCATATATTTT
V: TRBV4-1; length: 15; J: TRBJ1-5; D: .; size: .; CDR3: CASSQGSLGNQPQHF; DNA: TGCGCCAGCAGCCAAGGGTCCCTTGGCAATCAGCCCCAGCATTTT
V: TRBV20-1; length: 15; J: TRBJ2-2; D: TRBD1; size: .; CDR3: CSASAGGHETGELFF; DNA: TGCAGTGCTAGTGCAGGGGGCCATGAGACCGGGGAGCTGTTTTTT
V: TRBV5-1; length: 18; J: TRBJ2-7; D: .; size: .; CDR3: CASSRGQGGHRVYYEQYF; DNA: TGCGCCAGCAGCCGCGGCCAGGGGGGACACAGAGTATACTACGAGCAGTACTTC
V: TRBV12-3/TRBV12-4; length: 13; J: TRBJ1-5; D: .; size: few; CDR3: CASSSQRDQPQHF; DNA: TGTGCCAGCAGTTCACAGAGGGATCAGCCCCAGCATTTT
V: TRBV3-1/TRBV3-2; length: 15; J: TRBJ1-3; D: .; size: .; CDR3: CASSQEGRAGNTIYF; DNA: TGTGCCAGCAGCCAAGAGGGAAGGGCCGGAAACACCATATATTTT
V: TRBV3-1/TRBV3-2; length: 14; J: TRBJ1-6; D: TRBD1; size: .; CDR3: CASSQDRGNSPLHF; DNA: TGTGCCAGCAGCCAAGACAGGGGGAATTCACCCCTCCACTTT
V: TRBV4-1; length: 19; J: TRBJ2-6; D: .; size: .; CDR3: CASSQEDLIPRAGANVLTF; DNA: TGCGCCAGCAGCCAAGAAGATCTAATACCCAGGGCTGGGGCCAACGTCCTGACTTTC
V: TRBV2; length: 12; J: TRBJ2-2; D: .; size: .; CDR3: CASRERVFRLFF; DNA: TGTGCCAGCAGGGAGCGGGTCTTTCGACTGTTTTTT
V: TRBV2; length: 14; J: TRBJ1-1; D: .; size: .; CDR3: CASSSGVMNTEAFF; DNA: TGTGCCAGCAGCTCCGGAGTGATGAACACTGAAGCTTTCTTT
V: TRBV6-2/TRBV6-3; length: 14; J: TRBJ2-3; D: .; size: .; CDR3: CASSYFRSTDTQYF; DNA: TGTGCCAGCAGTTACTTCAGGAGCACAGATACGCAGTATTTT
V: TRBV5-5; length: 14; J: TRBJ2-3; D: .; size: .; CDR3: CASSLDRGTDTQYF; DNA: TGTGCCAGCAGCTTGGACCGGGGCACAGATACGCAGTATTTT
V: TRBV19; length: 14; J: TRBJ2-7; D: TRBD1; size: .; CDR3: CASSTGTGWEEQYF; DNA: TGTGCCAGTAGTACCGGGACAGGGTGGGAAGAGCAGTACTTC